This T cell receptor beta chain was recovered during a study of T cell changes during pregnancy in multiple sclerosis. This CDR3 spans 15 amino acids. The ends were cut back, 4 bases at V and 0 bases at J, with 13 bases in the middle. Germline lookup yields CDR1 SGHTA and CDR2 FQGNSA. Sequenced by immunoSEQ multiplex PCR; TCRdb stores in-frame clones only, minus some. The sample has 50,000 or so clones, nearly 95% seen once; the top ten hold roughly 2.2%. This sequence joins TRBV7-2 and TRBJ2-7; D gene uncertain. The clonotype was recovered from a female donor with multiple sclerosis, enrolled in a pregnancy study. The specimen was peripheral blood, collected in the third trimester of pregnancy. The CDR3 here is CASSSLAASSYEQYF. CDR3 bases: TGTGCCAGCAGCTCCTTAGCCGCAAGCTCCTACGAGCAGTACTTC.